This T cell receptor (beta chain) was sequenced in a study of beta chain features in type 1 diabetes. Study conclusions and caveats: Within the patient group, naive, central memory and Treg TCRB repertoires appeared more similar to each other than within healthy donors. TCRB CDR3s were moderately but significantly shorter in Type 1 diabetes patients in all four CD4+ subsets. VDJ junctions from type 1 diabetes patients carried fewer insertions and larger deletions.

The CDR3 has 12 residues. The V and J ends lost 2 bases and 6 bases, in that order; junction bases with no gene match: 0. CDR1 and CDR2 (germline): KGHSH, LQKENI. A heparinised blood draw that averaged about 100 mL was obtained once from each donor. The whole isolated RNA underwent reverse transcription, so sequencing captured expressed TCRB transcripts. Reads from naive, central memory and regulatory T cell samples averaged about 3.57 million. Clones were read by immunoSEQ multiplex PCR, and TCRdb kept only the in-frame ones, dropping some. Found here are a few hundred thousand clones, approximately 15% of them singletons; the top ten hold 0.015% to 0.02%. To note about this clone: Its antigen is unknown.

Material: naive CD4+ T cells from blood. The rearrangement links TRBV18 to TRBJ1-2, with TRBD1 matching over 7 bases. The origin of this receptor is a man aged 25 to 45 with type 1 diabetes. The CDR3 DNA reads as TGTGCCAGCTCACCAGACAGGGATGGCTACACCTTC. As protein: CASSPDRDGYTF. The whole variable domain, filled in from reference TRBV18 and TRBJ1-2, reads NAGVMQNPRHLVRRRGQEARLRCSPMKGHSHVYWYRQLPEEGLKFMVYLQKENIIDESGMPKERFSAEFPKEGPSILRIQQVVRGDSAAYFCASSPDRDGYTFGSGTRLTVV.